A single sample is the source of the 32 T cell receptor beta chains below, sequenced in a study of CD8 T cell repertoires and HIV-1 epitope variants. For these TCRs, the target antigens are not known. The repertoire was sequenced with immunoSEQ multiplex PCR; TCRdb's copy has only in-frame clones and lacks some. The sample lists 2,500 or so clones, 66% occurring once. The sequenced sample was cultured CD8+ T cells derived from PBMCs. These receptors were collected from a male donor with HIV.

J is TRBJ2-3 and V is TRBV28, with 9 bases matching TRBD1. The CDR3 is made up of 14 amino acids. Trimming cost V 6 bases and J 3 bases; bases outside gene matches: 4. Germline V gene data show CDR1 as MDHEN and CDR2 as SYDVKM. The CDR3 reads CASSDRGFTDTQYF. CDR3 sequence (DNA): TGTGCCAGCAGCGACAGGGGGTTTACAGATACGCAGTATTTT.

The chain uses TRBV29-1 and TRBJ2-7, with 7 bases matching TRBD1. The germline V gene encodes CDR1 SQVTM and CDR2 ANQGSEA. After removal of 0 bases from V and 2 bases from J, the junction contained 7 bases not matched to a gene. This CDR3 has 15 amino acids. The DNA of the CDR3 is TGCAGCGTTGAAGACCCCCGGACAGGCCCCTACGAGCAGTACTTC. Amino acids: CSVEDPRTGPYEQYF.

This clone has just one count. This chain joins TRBV5-1 and TRBJ1-1; tentatively, D is TRBD1 (5 bases). Germline V CDR1 and CDR2: SGHRS, YFSETQ. The V gene lost 4 bases and the J gene lost 8 bases, with 12 bases spanning the gap. This CDR3 has 12 amino acids. CDR3 amino acids: CASSRWGTEAFF. In DNA, the CDR3 is TGCGCCAGCAGCCGATGGGGGACGGAAGCTTTCTTT.

This clone is large in the sample. The V gene is TRBV27, the J gene TRBJ2-7; a possible D gene is TRBD1 (6 bases). CDR3 length: 16 amino acids. The germline V and J ends were trimmed by 0 bases and 0 bases, with 12 bases remaining between them. Germline assignment: CDR1 MNHEY and CDR2 SMNVEV (reference sequence). In DNA form, the CDR3 reads TGTGCCAGCAGTTTATCACAGGGAACCCTCTCCTACGAGCAGTACTTC. Encoded protein: CASSLSQGTLSYEQYF.

This clone was counted between two and nine times. The chain combines TRBV13 with TRBJ2-2, with 10 positions matching TRBD2. This CDR3 is 17 amino acids long. CDR1 is PRHDT, CDR2 FYEKMQ, per germline (reference sequence). The ends lost 0 bases at V and 4 bases at J; junction bases unmatched: 5. The CDR3 sequence is CASSLGWASGSTGELFF. The CDR3 DNA sequence: TGTGCCAGCAGCTTAGGTTGGGCTAGCGGGAGCACCGGGGAGCTGTTTTTT.

The chain has TRBV30 and TRBJ2-7; 12 nucleotides line up with TRBD2. J gave up 1 base and V 3 bases, and 13 bases lay outside the gene matches. Germline V gene sequence: CDR1 GTSNPN, CDR2 SVGIG (reference sequence). The CDR3 is made up of 18 amino acids. For the CDR3, the DNA is TGTGCCTGGAGCGATACTAGCGGGGGGAACCTCATTTCCTACGAGCAGTACTTC. It encodes CAWSDTSGGNLISYEQYF.

This clone was picked up a small number of times. This chain connects TRBV5-6 to TRBJ1-2; a weak D match, TRBD1 (6 bases). Germline-derived CDR1 and CDR2 are SGHDT and YYEEEE. The CDR3 is 14 residues long. Trimming removed 0 bases from V and 9 bases from J, with 15 bases in between. This chain's CDR3 is CASSLGQGLIRYTF. As DNA, the CDR3 is TGTGCCAGCAGCTTGGGGCAGGGGCTGATACGCTACACCTTC.

This clone was seen only a few times. This sequence joins TRBV28 and TRBJ1-2, with D unresolved. With 5 bases removed from V and 8 bases from J, the gap between germline ends came to 12 bases. The CDR3 is 12 residues long. The germline gives CDR1 MDHEN, CDR2 SYDVKM. CDR3 coding DNA: TGTGCCAGCAGTCTGGATCGCTGGGGCTACACCTTC. Amino acid sequence: CASSLDRWGYTF.

The gene calls are TRBV28 and TRBJ2-3; 7 nucleotides agree with TRBD1. Germline CDR1 is MDHEN and CDR2 is SYDVKM. V dropped 5 bases and J dropped 0; count of bases not matched to a gene: 5. The CDR3 contains 15 residues. CDR3 nucleotides: TGTGCCAGCAGTCCAGGGACAGCAAGCACAGATACGCAGTATTTT. Translating it yields CASSPGTASTDTQYF.

The sample holds a few counts of this clone. The chain combines TRBV7-9 with TRBJ2-2; TRBD1 or TRBD2 may be the D gene (5 bases each). The CDR3 is 13 residues long. Germline V gene sequence: CDR1 SEHNR, CDR2 FQNEAQ (reference sequence). The germline V and J ends were trimmed by 5 bases and 6 bases, with 10 bases remaining between them. This CDR3 is CASSPEGSGELFF. In nucleotides, the CDR3 is TGTGCCAGCAGCCCCGAGGGGTCCGGGGAGCTGTTTTTT. The whole variable domain, remainder taken from reference TRBV7-9 and TRBJ2-2, is DTGVSQNPRHKITKRGQNVTFRCDPISEHNRLYWYRQTLGQGPEFLTYFQNEAQLEKSRLLSDRFSAERPKGSFSTLEIQRTEQGDSAMYLCASSPEGSGELFFGEGSRLTVL.

The chain is built from TRBV10-1 and TRBJ2-7; TRBD2 matches 10 bases. CDR1 and CDR2 (germline): WNHNN, SYGVQD (reference sequence). V trimming: 2 bases; J trimming: 4 bases; junction bases outside the gene matches: 5. The CDR3 length is 15 residues. CDR3 sequence reads: CASSELAGVIYEQYF. The CDR3 coding sequence is TGCGCCAGCAGTGAGCTAGCGGGAGTAATATACGAGCAGTACTTC.

This chain uses TRBV28 with TRBJ1-5; no clear D. V was pared by 3 bases and J by 7 bases, with 10 bases between. The CDR3 consists of 13 residues. Germline V gene data show CDR1 as MDHEN and CDR2 as SYDVKM. The DNA for the CDR3 is TGTGCCAGCAGTTTTTTGTTCGGGCAGCCCCAGCATTTT. Its protein is CASSFLFGQPQHF. The full variable domain, completed using reference TRBV28 and TRBJ1-5, is DVKVTQSSRYLVKRTGEKVFLECVQDMDHENMFWYRQDPGLGLRLIYFSYDVKMKEKGDIPEGYSVSREKKERFSLILESASTNQTSMYLCASSFLFGQPQHFGDGTRLSIL.

CDR3 nucleotide sequence: TGTGCCAGCAGTCGTGAATCAGGGGGCCAAGAGACCCAGTACTTC. Its translation is CASSRESGGQETQYF. The chain links TRBV28 to TRBJ2-5; 7 nucleotides agree with TRBD1. There are 15 residues in the CDR3. V was clipped by 5 bases and J by 1 base; unmatched bases: 7. Germline loops: CDR1 MDHEN, CDR2 SYDVKM.

This clone was recorded once. The chain recombines TRBV5-8 with TRBJ2-1, with D perhaps matching TRBD1 (7 bases). The V gene's germline CDR1 is SGHTS and CDR2 YDEGEE. The ends were cut back, 2 bases at V and 6 bases at J, with 18 bases in the middle. The length of the CDR3 is 16 residues. The CDR3 protein is CASSFVEGASFNEQFF. CDR3 nucleotide sequence: TGTGCCAGCAGCTTTGTGGAGGGGGCGTCTTTCAATGAGCAGTTCTTC.

The CDR3 DNA reads as TGTGCCAGCAGTTTAGGTTTTGTGGAAAACTCTGGAAACACCATATATTTT. This sequence encodes CASSLGFVENSGNTIYF. The chain is built from TRBV28 and TRBJ1-3; D not resolved. Germline lookup yields CDR1 MDHEN and CDR2 SYDVKM. The V and J ends lost 2 bases and 0 bases respectively, with 14 bases between them. This CDR3 spans 17 amino acids.

The genes are TRBV27 and TRBJ1-1, with 9 bases that match TRBD1. With 2 bases clipped from V and 8 bases from J, the junction kept 0 bases outside the gene matches. CDR3 length: 12 residues. Germline lookup yields CDR1 MNHEY and CDR2 SMNVEV (reference sequence). CDR3 protein: CASSLGTGEAFF. Here the CDR3 DNA reads TGTGCCAGCAGTTTAGGGACAGGGGAAGCTTTCTTT.

This rearrangement joins TRBV5-6 to TRBJ1-2; 12 bases fit TRBD1. V lost 4 bases, J lost 4 bases, and 8 bases stayed unmatched. From germline, CDR1 is SGHDT and CDR2 YYEEEE. This CDR3 is 16 amino acids long. The chain's CDR3 is CASSGTGTGGSYGYTF. CDR3 coding DNA: TGTGCCAGCAGCGGAACCGGGACAGGGGGCAGCTATGGCTACACCTTC.

This chain uses TRBV29-1 with TRBJ1-1; tentatively, D is TRBD1 (6 bases). Trimming took 5 bases from V and 6 from J, leaving 10 bases between them. Germline V gene data show CDR1 as SQVTM and CDR2 as ANQGSEA. This CDR3 contains 11 residues. DNA of the CDR3: TGCAGCGTTTTACAGGGTGCTGAAGCTTTCTTT. The encoded protein is CSVLQGAEAFF.

This sequence joins TRBV27 and TRBJ2-1, with 7 bases identical to TRBD1. V lost 0 bases, J lost 1 base, and 3 bases stayed unmatched. Germline V gene lookup returns CDR1 MNHEY and CDR2 SMNVEV (reference sequence). This CDR3 is built from 16 residues. CDR3 coding DNA: TGTGCCAGCAGTTTATCCTCAGGGGGTTCCTACAATGAGCAGTTCTTC. Translating gives CASSLSSGGSYNEQFF.

The chain carries TRBV27 and TRBJ2-5; D possibly corresponds to TRBD2 (6 bases). Trimming took 5 bases from V and 2 from J, leaving 12 bases between them. The CDR3 has 14 amino acids. The germline V gene has CDR1 MNHEY and CDR2 SMNVEV (reference sequence). The CDR3 loop is CASSSLGGQETQYF. The DNA for the CDR3 is TGTGCCAGCAGTAGTCTGGGGGGACAAGAGACCCAGTACTTC.

The CDR3 nucleotides are TGTGCCAGCAGCCCCGGGACTAGCGGGAGTACAGAGCAGTACTTC. It yields the protein CASSPGTSGSTEQYF. This chain connects TRBV7-2 to TRBJ2-7, with 14 bases aligning to TRBD2. CDR1 and CDR2 (germline): SGHTA, FQGNSA. V gave up 5 bases and J gave up 7 bases; unmatched junction bases: 7. The CDR3 contains 15 residues.

In its sample, this clone was seen a few times. The chain joins TRBV19 to TRBJ2-2; 7 nucleotides line up with TRBD1. From germline, CDR1 is LNHDA and CDR2 SQIVND (reference sequence). V gave up 10 bases and J gave up 13 bases; unmatched junction bases: 15. The length of the CDR3 is 13 residues. The CDR3 here is CATARRTGNLLFF. The CDR3 DNA follows: TGTGCCACCGCGCGGAGGACAGGCAATTTGCTGTTTTTT.

The CDR3 DNA follows: TGTGCCAGCAGCTTCGTTGGGGGAAACACCATATATTTT. Translated: CASSFVGGNTIYF. J is TRBJ1-3 and V is TRBV5-4; D is undetermined. Germline V gene data show CDR1 as SGHNT and CDR2 as YYREEE (reference sequence). This CDR3 has 13 amino acids. V lost 2 bases and J 4 bases, leaving 7 bases between the germline ends.

This clone was seen only once. The chain joins TRBV28 to TRBJ2-1; D assignment may be TRBD1 or TRBD2 (5 bases each). Germline CDR1 reads MDHEN; CDR2 reads SYDVKM. There are 13 residues in the CDR3. Trimming pared 5 bases from V and 6 bases from J, leaving 11 bases between. The CDR3 DNA is TGTGCCAGCAGTGGGGACCGACTCAATGAGCAGTTCTTC. This translates into CASSGDRLNEQFF.

V and J are TRBV28 and TRBJ2-7; D is perhaps TRBD1 (6 bases). The ends were cut back, 5 bases at V and 4 bases at J, with 9 bases in the middle. CDR3 size: 12 residues. The germline CDR1 and CDR2 sequences are MDHEN and SYDVKM. CDR3 protein: CASSRTVYEQYF. For the CDR3, the DNA is TGTGCCAGCAGTCGGACAGTATACGAGCAGTACTTC.

The chain has TRBV18 and TRBJ2-1; D may be TRBD1 (5 bases). There are 16 residues in the CDR3. The germline V gene has CDR1 KGHSH and CDR2 LQKENI. V gave up 3 bases and J gave up 4 bases, with 16 bases separating them. CDR3 nucleotides: TGTGCCAGCTCACCGGACAAGGGCCCACAATACAATGAGCAGTTCTTC. It codes for CASSPDKGPQYNEQFF.

This chain links TRBV28 with TRBJ2-1, with 9 nucleotides matching TRBD2. With 10 bases clipped from V and 0 bases from J, the junction kept 7 bases outside the gene matches. CDR3 size: 15 residues. The germline gives CDR1 MDHEN, CDR2 SYDVKM. CDR3 amino acids: CATKREVSSYNEQFF. In nucleotides, the CDR3 is TGTGCCACTAAGCGGGAGGTTAGCTCCTACAATGAGCAGTTCTTC. The full variable domain, rest sourced from reference TRBV28 and TRBJ2-1, is DVKVTQSSRYLVKRTGEKVFLECVQDMDHENMFWYRQDPGLGLRLIYFSYDVKMKEKGDIPEGYSVSREKKERFSLILESASTNQTSMYLCATKREVSSYNEQFFGPGTRLTVL.

The chain couples TRBV28 to TRBJ1-4, with no clear D. In germline, CDR1 is MDHEN, CDR2 SYDVKM. The CDR3 length is 16 residues. Trimming shortened V by 3 bases and J by 0 bases, and 11 bases separated the two germline ends. CDR3 protein: CASSLGFMATNEKLFF. As DNA, the CDR3 is TGTGCCAGCAGTTTGGGGTTTATGGCAACTAATGAAAAACTGTTTTTT. Filled out from reference TRBV28 and TRBJ1-4, the complete variable domain reads DVKVTQSSRYLVKRTGEKVFLECVQDMDHENMFWYRQDPGLGLRLIYFSYDVKMKEKGDIPEGYSVSREKKERFSLILESASTNQTSMYLCASSLGFMATNEKLFFGSGTQLSVL.

This clone was detected a few times. J is TRBJ2-1 and V is TRBV19, with TRBD2 matching over 12 bases. CDR1 is LNHDA and CDR2 is SQIVND in the germline V gene (reference sequence). Trimming cost V 3 bases and J 0 bases; bases outside gene matches: 15. This CDR3 contains 21 residues. CDR3 DNA sequence: TGTGCCAGTAGTATTCGACTAGCGGGAGTGCAGACAGAGAGCTCCTACAATGAGCAGTTCTTC. As protein: CASSIRLAGVQTESSYNEQFF.

This sequence joins TRBV27 and TRBJ1-1; D ambiguous. Germline CDR1 is MNHEY and CDR2 is SMNVEV (reference sequence). The CDR3 contains 13 residues. Trimming shortened V by 8 bases and J by 0 bases, and 10 bases separated the two germline ends. The DNA of the CDR3 is TGTGCCAGCTCCTGGGGAATGAACACTGAAGCTTTCTTT. Amino acids: CASSWGMNTEAFF.

This clone was picked up a small number of times. The gene calls are TRBV6-5 and TRBJ2-7; D is possibly TRBD1 or TRBD2 (5 bases each). There are 14 residues in the CDR3. Germline-derived CDR1 and CDR2 are MNHEY and SVGAGI. The V end lost 5 bases, the J end lost 5 bases, and 16 bases lay between the germline ends. In DNA, the CDR3 is TGTGCCAGCAGTCCGGGACCCACCGGGAACGAGCAGTACTTC. It specifies CASSPGPTGNEQYF.

This clone was detected a few times. This chain uses TRBV28 with TRBJ2-5; D might be TRBD1 or TRBD2, each matching 5 bases. CDR1 is MDHEN, CDR2 SYDVKM, per germline. The CDR3 is 14 residues long. Trimming removed 1 base from V and 10 bases from J, with 16 bases in between. In DNA, the CDR3 is TGTGCCAGCAGTTTATCCGGGGCCTCATGGGGCCAGTACTTC. As protein: CASSLSGASWGQYF.